This T cell receptor (beta chain) was recovered during a study of human T cells and chemical hapten exposure. Study overall: Patches that contained 0.01% DPC were applied to the upper back and read at 6 days. How much TCR each sample yielded varied, mostly because pooled library volumes differed slightly.

This clonotype was seen more than once but under ten times. The antigen is unknown. CDR1 SGHNT and CDR2 YYREEE come from the germline V gene (reference sequence). The CDR3 runs 16 residues. V lost 0 bases and J lost 5, with 17 bases in between. Whole-study results and caveats: Patch test score rose with PT1 expanded TCR count, significant at thresholds 8, 16 and 32, not 4.

The library labeled individual cDNA molecules by adding unique molecular identifiers to them. Each CDR3 protein gets one entry after TCRdb re-called the RACE reads with MiXCR. The sample lists 65,000 to 95,000 distinct CDR3 sequences; less than 8.5% were seen once. As for time point: patch test 2, 6 weeks after DPC sensitization. Specified treatment: therapeutic diphenylcyclopropenone sensitization with weekly scalp DPC. The clonotype comes from a woman aged 30 to 39 with alopecia areata. Some clones in this sample may be carry-over from other donors' samples. Sequencing was performed on whole blood, taken in connection with sensitization to the hapten diphenylcyclopropenone (DPC). The gene calls are TRBV5-4 and TRBJ1-1; D is uncertain. The CDR3 nucleotides read TGTGCCAGCAGCTTGGGGGCGAGTGGGCGGGCGACTGAAGCTTTCTTT. Its translation: CASSLGASGRATEAFF.